This paragraph covers one T cell receptor beta chain sequence. This clone was seen a few times. Its binding antigen is unknown. Base-call qualities are not available, and no considerably larger clone is one nucleotide away. This same CDR3 is encoded by further DNA sequences in the sample. These data originate in a study of blood T cell repertoires in COVID-19 (dated by TCRdb to 2018 to 2021). For the study in its entirety: Samples from collaborators originated in the United States, Italy and Spain and spanned both the acute and convalescent phases of COVID-19. Sample metadata almost always included a de-identified subject ID, COVID-19 status, age in years and sex. The repertoires were released in a freely available public database intended as a resource for research on the immune response to SARS-CoV-2. The prospective study material was composed of cDNA or gDNA derived from T cells, B-cell-depleted T cells, or PBMCs. The samples were drawn from two sources: the first 160 participants of the ongoing ImmuneRACE study, and 1,254 subjects contributed by 6 global collaborators. Where available, HLA class I and class II types were obtained from metadata supplied by the sample provider rather than from assay-based typing. Subjects who had been exposed to COVID-19, were actively infected with it, or had recovered from it provided the deeply sampled blood TCRbeta repertoires that made up the dataset.

TCRbeta CDR3 regions were amplified from genomic DNA using the immunoSEQ Assay, a bias-controlled multiplex PCR. The authors processed their data as follows. The number of nucleated cells in each sample was estimated from the amplification of reference gene primers within the assay. To quantify the absolute abundance of each unique TCRbeta CDR3 rearrangement, sequence reads were collapsed and filtered. For each sample, productive Simpson clonality was calculated as the square root of Simpson's diversity index over productive rearrangements. What TCRdb holds here is the immuneACCESS table cut down to in-frame rearrangements. Part of the clones is not present; checked against another copy, under half of the missing clones reflect an unresolved V gene, and the others are unexplained. Clone size and the V and J calls come from that table; the DNA yielded D and trimming. This sample lists roughly 160,000 clones; 80% to 90% were detected once. Approximately 18% of the sample is in the top ten clones.

Samples from volunteer blood donors who had recovered from COVID-19 were contributed by a second Seattle source. Whole blood was collected in K2EDTA tubes by collaborating institutions according to the institutions' own protocols. For TCRbeta analysis, collaborator samples were shipped as frozen whole blood, as isolated PBMCs, or as DNA extracted from either sample type. Summary of the overall study and its limitations: How much clinical and demographic metadata was included differed by source and by participant, and the metadata was provided uncurated.

Sequencing used peripheral blood. The sequence came from a woman between 70 and 85 years old who had recovered from COVID-19.

The CDR3 region: CASSFGPPYEQYF. The DNA sequence is TGTGCCAGCAGCTTTGGGCCGCCGTACGAGCAGTACTTC. The chain joins TRBV7-9 to TRBJ2-7, with the D segment identity uncertain. Trimming takes 3 bases from V and 4 bases from J, and the germline ends sit 10 bases apart. CDR1 and CDR2 (SEHNR, FQNEAQ) derive from the germline V gene (reference sequence). Including cysteine and phenylalanine, the CDR3 has 13 amino acids. The only DNA kept is the CDR3, 39 bases in frame from the first base.